The clone carrying this T cell receptor beta chain has only one observation. Method: immunoSEQ multiplex PCR; TCRdb's copy keeps in-frame clones and lacks some. The sample has some 70,000 clones, approximately 90% seen once. This record belongs to a study of OX40 agonist ivuxolimab in advanced cancers. Germline-derived CDR1 and CDR2 are SGHRS and YFSETQ. This CDR3 has 17 residues. The V end lost 3 bases, the J end lost 4 bases, and 22 bases lay between the germline ends. The chain has TRBV5-1 and TRBJ1-1; possibly TRBD1 for D (5 bases). The source is an adult with an advanced solid tumor such as melanoma, head and neck, liver or kidney cancer. The starting material was CD4+ or CD8+ T cells sorted from blood, obtained in a trial of the OX40 agonist ivuxolimab. As DNA, the CDR3 is TGCGCCAGCAGCTACCCCATTGGTGGGGAGGGGAGCACTGAAGCTTTCTTT. This codes for CASSYPIGGEGSTEAFF.